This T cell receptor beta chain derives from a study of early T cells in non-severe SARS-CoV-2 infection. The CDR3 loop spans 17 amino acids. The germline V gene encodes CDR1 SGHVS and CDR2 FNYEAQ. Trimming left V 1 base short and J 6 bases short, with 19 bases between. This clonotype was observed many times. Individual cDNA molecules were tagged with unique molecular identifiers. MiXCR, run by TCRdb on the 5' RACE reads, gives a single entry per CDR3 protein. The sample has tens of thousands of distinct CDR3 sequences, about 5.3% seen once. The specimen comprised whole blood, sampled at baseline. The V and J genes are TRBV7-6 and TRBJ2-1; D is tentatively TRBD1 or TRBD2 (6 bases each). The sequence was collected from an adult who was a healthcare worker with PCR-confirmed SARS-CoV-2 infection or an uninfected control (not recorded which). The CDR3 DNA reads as TGTGCCAGCAGCTTAGGGGCTCGGGCTCGGGGGCGCAATGAGCAGTTCTTC. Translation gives CASSLGARARGRNEQFF.